A single sample gave rise to the 21 T cell receptor beta chains below, sequenced in a study of immune evolution from preneoplasia to lung adenocarcinoma. Assay: immunoSEQ multiplex PCR; the TCRdb copy retains only in-frame clones and omits some. The data show about 4,900 clones, roughly 76% seen once. Sequences were obtained from FFPE adjacent normal lung tissue. The receptors were sampled from an older donor with lung adenocarcinoma.

The V call is TRBV19, the J call TRBJ1-1; D uncertain. CDR3 length: 13 residues. The germline V gene has CDR1 LNHDA and CDR2 SQIVND (reference sequence). The V and J ends lost 6 bases and 0 bases respectively, with 8 bases between them. In DNA form, the CDR3 reads TGTGCCAGTAGCCCAAAGGTGAACACTGAAGCTTTCTTT. This gives the protein CASSPKVNTEAFF.

The rearrangement uses TRBV11-2 and TRBJ2-2; TRBD1 matches at 7 bases. V trimming: 3 bases; J trimming: 1 base; junction bases outside the gene matches: 2. Germline CDR1 and CDR2: SGHAT and FQNNGV. The CDR3 loop spans 15 amino acids. In DNA, the CDR3 is TGTGCCAGCAGCTTGAGGGGGCTGAACACCGGGGAGCTGTTTTTT. It is translated as CASSLRGLNTGELFF.

The chain has TRBV7-8 and TRBJ2-7, with D tentatively TRBD1 or TRBD2 (5 bases each). Trimming removed 0 bases at V and 3 bases at J, with 9 bases between. The CDR3 has 14 amino acids. CDR1 is SGHVS, CDR2 FQNEAQ, per germline. CDR3 loop: CASSLAGRDYEQYF. In DNA, the CDR3 is TGTGCCAGCAGCTTAGCGGGACGAGACTACGAGCAGTACTTC. The full variable domain, in which reference TRBV7-8 and TRBJ2-7 provide the parts outside the CDR3, is GAGVSQSPRYKVAKRGQDVALRCDPISGHVSLFWYQQALGQGPEFLTYFQNEAQLDKSGLPSDRFFAERPEGSVSTLKIQRTQQEDSAVYLCASSLAGRDYEQYFGPGTRLTVT.

The chain is built from TRBV7-9 and TRBJ2-7, with TRBD2 as a possible D gene (6 bases). Trimming stripped 4 bases from V and 4 bases from J, with 14 bases between. Germline V lookup: CDR1 SEHNR, CDR2 FQNEAQ (reference sequence). The CDR3 contains 14 residues. In DNA, the CDR3 is TGTGCCAGCAGCTCGCTAGCGCGTTGGTACGAGCAGTACTTC. Protein product: CASSSLARWYEQYF. The full variable domain, completed using reference TRBV7-9 and TRBJ2-7, is DTGVSQNPRHKITKRGQNVTFRCDPISEHNRLYWYRQTLGQGPEFLTYFQNEAQLEKSRLLSDRFSAERPKGSFSTLEIQRTEQGDSAMYLCASSSLARWYEQYFGPGTRLTVT.

The chain couples TRBV6-6 to TRBJ2-7; TRBD2 matches at 10 bases. Germline V gene data show CDR1 as MNHNY and CDR2 as SVGAGI (reference sequence). Trimming took 5 bases from V and 3 from J; bases not matched to a gene: 7. This CDR3 has 15 residues. CDR3 DNA sequence: TGTGCCAGCAGTACGGGGACTAGCGCTAACTACGAGCAGTACTTC. Protein sequence: CASSTGTSANYEQYF.

V usage is TRBV19 and J usage is TRBJ1-1, with D perhaps matching TRBD1 (6 bases). Deletions cut 8 bases from V and 1 base from J, with 11 bases between. Germline CDR1 LNHDA, CDR2 SQIVND (reference sequence). The CDR3 consists of 13 residues. CDR3 protein: CASRGARNTEAFF. The CDR3 nucleotides are TGTGCCAGTCGGGGGGCCCGGAACACTGAAGCTTTCTTT.

This clone was picked up a small number of times. As DNA, the CDR3 is TGTGCCAGTAGAGCGGGGGTCTACTCGAACACCGGGGAGCTGTTTTTT. As protein: CASRAGVYSNTGELFF. The chain is built from TRBV19 and TRBJ2-2, with TRBD2 identical over 8 bases. V shed 6 bases, J shed 0 bases, and the junction held 6 bases outside the gene matches. Germline lookup yields CDR1 LNHDA and CDR2 SQIVND (reference sequence). The CDR3 totals 16 residues.

The chain joins TRBV7-8 to TRBJ1-6; D gene ambiguous. This CDR3 has 13 amino acids. Deletions cut 2 bases from V and 9 bases from J, with 8 bases between. Germline V gene sequence: CDR1 SGHVS, CDR2 FQNEAQ. The CDR3 bases are TGTGCCAGCAGCTTAATAGATGGTTCACCCCTCCACTTT. It yields the protein CASSLIDGSPLHF.

This clone was seen just once. The chain carries TRBV6-1 and TRBJ1-4, with D possibly matching TRBD1 (6 bases). V dropped 4 bases and J dropped 0 bases, with 18 bases sitting between them. CDR1 is MNHNS, CDR2 SASEGT, per germline. This CDR3 has 18 amino acids. In DNA form, the CDR3 reads TGTGCCAGCAGTGTACAGGGAGTGAAATTAGCAACTAATGAAAAACTGTTTTTT. This codes for CASSVQGVKLATNEKLFF.

The J gene is TRBJ2-1, the V gene TRBV7-2, with TRBD2 matching 7 bases. CDR1 is SGHTA and CDR2 is FQGNSA in the germline V gene. V lost 0 bases to trimming and J lost 14 bases; unmatched junction nucleotides: 10. The CDR3 runs to 14 residues. The CDR3 region is CASSLAPTSGNEFF. Written as DNA, the CDR3 is TGTGCCAGCAGCTTAGCCCCGACCAGCGGGAACGAGTTCTTC.

The V call is TRBV7-2, the J call TRBJ2-4; 8 bases fit TRBD1. V shed 4 bases and J 8 bases; nucleotides not matched to a gene: 10. Germline CDR1 is SGHTA and CDR2 is FQGNSA. The CDR3 length is 15 residues. CDR3: CASSSKDRVRDIQYF. DNA of the CDR3: TGTGCCAGCAGCTCGAAGGACAGGGTTCGGGACATTCAGTACTTC.

The J gene is TRBJ1-5, the V gene TRBV2, with D unclear. This CDR3 contains 14 residues. Germline values: CDR1 SNHLY, CDR2 FYNNEI. Trimming took 1 base from V and 10 from J, leaving 14 bases between them. The CDR3 protein is CASSEEAGSGPQHF. The DNA for the CDR3 is TGTGCCAGCAGTGAAGAGGCAGGTAGTGGACCCCAGCATTTT.

The chain carries TRBV2 and TRBJ2-2, with TRBD2 identical over 7 bases. CDR1 is SNHLY, CDR2 FYNNEI, per germline. The CDR3 length is 15 residues. V was pared by 8 bases and J by 4 bases, with 10 bases of the junction left unmatched. The CDR3 loop reads CASLRERQGTGELFF. For the CDR3, the DNA is TGTGCCAGCCTGCGGGAGAGACAAGGCACCGGGGAGCTGTTTTTT.

The V and J genes are TRBV18 and TRBJ1-5; D unresolved. Trimming removed 2 bases at V and 4 bases at J, with 9 bases between. Germline assignment: CDR1 KGHSH and CDR2 LQKENI. The CDR3 covers 14 residues. CDR3 residues: CASSPIQVNQPQHF. The CDR3 DNA reads TGTGCCAGCTCACCAATTCAGGTTAATCAGCCCCAGCATTTT. Combining the CDR3 with reference TRBV18 and TRBJ1-5 gives the whole variable domain NAGVMQNPRHLVRRRGQEARLRCSPMKGHSHVYWYRQLPEEGLKFMVYLQKENIIDESGMPKERFSAEFPKEGPSILRIQQVVRGDSAAYFCASSPIQVNQPQHFGDGTRLSIL.

The chain is built from TRBV28 and TRBJ1-5, with D possibly being TRBD1 (5 bases). The CDR3 contains 21 residues. V shed 3 bases and J shed 7 bases, with 34 bases lying between them. Germline assignment: CDR1 MDHEN and CDR2 SYDVKM. The CDR3 DNA reads as TGTGCCAGCAGTTTGCGGGCCTTTGGGACCCATACCCCAGGGACGAGACAGCCCCAGCATTTT. Amino acid sequence: CASSLRAFGTHTPGTRQPQHF.

V is TRBV2 and J is TRBJ2-5, with 11 nucleotides matching TRBD1. CDR1 and CDR2 (germline): SNHLY, FYNNEI. The length of the CDR3 is 16 residues. V trimming: 6 bases; J trimming: 5 bases; junction bases outside the gene matches: 11. In nucleotides, the CDR3 is TGTGCCAGCAGCCCCTCGGGACAGGGGGTCTCGGAGACCCAGTACTTC. As protein: CASSPSGQGVSETQYF.

This chain links TRBV18 with TRBJ2-5; weak D call: TRBD2 (6 bases). This CDR3 comprises 14 residues. Germline values: CDR1 KGHSH, CDR2 LQKENI. V gave up 3 bases and J gave up 4 bases, with 12 bases separating them. CDR3 nucleotides: TGTGCCAGCTCACCTCCAACGACTAGAGAGACCCAGTACTTC. This translates into CASSPPTTRETQYF.

This clone was found once. The chain links TRBV4-1 to TRBJ2-1, with TRBD2 identical over 11 bases. CDR1 is MGHRA and CDR2 is YSYEKL in the germline V gene. The V gene end was trimmed by 4 bases and the J gene end by 6 bases; junction bases not matched to a gene: 5. The CDR3 is 15 residues long. The CDR3 region has the DNA TGCGCCAGCAGCCTTACTAGCGGGAGTAGCAATGAGCAGTTCTTC. Encoded protein: CASSLTSGSSNEQFF.

The chain combines TRBV5-1 with TRBJ1-1; TRBD1 might be the D (6 bases). The CDR3 length is 13 residues. Per the germline V gene, CDR1 is SGHRS and CDR2 is YFSETQ. With 4 bases removed from V and 2 bases from J, the gap between germline ends came to 9 bases. The CDR3 spells CASSKDRNTEAFF. DNA for the CDR3: TGCGCCAGCAGCAAGGACAGAAACACTGAAGCTTTCTTT.

This chain joins TRBV6-1 and TRBJ2-5, with a possible D match to TRBD2 (5 bases). Per germline, CDR1 MNHNS and CDR2 SASEGT. Trimming pared 7 bases from V and 4 bases from J, leaving 13 bases between. This CDR3 spans 13 amino acids. CDR3 amino acids: CASTQMRAETQYF. The CDR3 DNA is TGTGCCAGCACCCAAATGAGGGCAGAGACCCAGTACTTC.

The J gene is TRBJ2-3, the V gene TRBV5-6; TRBD2 might be the D (5 bases). The V and J ends lost 1 base and 0 bases respectively, with 12 bases between them. In germline, CDR1 is SGHDT, CDR2 YYEEEE. This CDR3 is built from 16 residues. CDR3 amino acids: CASSLILADSTDTQYF. The CDR3 nucleotides are TGTGCCAGCAGCTTGATTCTAGCAGACAGCACAGATACGCAGTATTTT.